One T cell receptor (beta chain) is described in this entry. This specimen belongs to a study of blood T cell repertoires in COVID-19. Looking at the study overall: The study drew acute and convalescent COVID-19 samples from the United States, Italy and Spain. Nucleic acid was either cDNA or gDNA, and it came from T cells, B-cell-depleted T cells, or PBMCs.

Profiled with immunoSEQ multiplex PCR; TCRdb holds only in-frame clones, not every one. The repertoire holds about 220,000 clones, with roughly 90% as singletons. Germline V gene data show CDR1 as SGHTA and CDR2 as FQGNSA. There are 13 residues in the CDR3. The V end was cut by 1 base, the J end by 4 bases, with 5 bases between. This sequence joins TRBV7-2 and TRBJ1-3, with a weak D call TRBD1 (5 bases). This receptor was taken from a young man who had recovered from COVID-19. Sequenced material: peripheral blood. This chain's CDR3 is CASSLEGGNTIYF. CDR3 nucleotide sequence: TGTGCCAGCAGCTTAGAGGGGGGAAACACCATATATTTT. Together with reference TRBV7-2 and TRBJ1-3, the CDR3 gives the full variable domain: GAGVSQSPSNKVTEKGKDVELRCDPISGHTALYWYRQSLGQGLEFLIYFQGNSAPDKSGLPSDRFSAERTGGSVSTLTIQRTQQEDSAVYLCASSLEGGNTIYFGEGSWLTVV.